The clone carrying this T cell receptor beta chain occurred once. Its antigen is not known. This record belongs to a study of shared clonotypes between healthy human individuals. The wider study: Each donor contributed plates that comprised three CD4 naive, three CD4 memory, two CD8 naive and one CD8 memory. Broader study findings: Limitation of the genetic and exposure-history diversity represented came from the few donors.

The assay ran at deep level. The repertoire was sequenced with immunoSEQ multiplex PCR; TCRdb's copy has only in-frame clones and lacks some. The sample consists of 2 million or so clones, less than 95% of them appearing once. Selected positively for CCR7 and CD45RO-negative, naive CD8 cells excluded terminally differentiated effector memory CD45RA+ cells. This CDR3 region has 16 residues. Per germline, CDR1 LNHDA and CDR2 SQIVND (reference sequence). Deletions cut 7 bases from V and 1 base from J, with 20 bases between. The sample comprised naive CD8+ T cells sorted from blood. This chain uses TRBV19 with TRBJ2-7; D is perhaps TRBD1 (6 bases). The source is a man aged 18 to 30 in good health. CDR3 bases: TGTGCCAGTACCCCCAGTGTGGACAGCGAATCCTACGAGCAGTACTTC. Translation gives CASTPSVDSESYEQYF.